This is a list of T cell receptor beta chains from one sample in a study of PD-L1 blockade in urothelial cancer. Some clones are missing from TCRdb's copy, which holds only in-frame ones; the method was immunoSEQ multiplex PCR. The profile shows about 95,000 clones, almost 90% of them singletons. The input for sequencing was PBMCs, taken around atezolizumab (anti-PD-L1) treatment. The source is a man in his sixties with urothelial cancer. Each CDR3 is given with its conserved first and last residue. D genes are given only for firm matches. Some rows mark clone size as missing; the rest say once, few, many or name a class of expanded clone.

DNA | CDR3 | D | size | J | V
TGTGCCATCAGTGACTTTACGACAGTCTATGGCTACACCTTC | CAISDFTTVYGYTF | - | - | TRBJ1-2 | TRBV10-3
TGTGCCAGCAGTAGGGGGCCCCAAGAGACCCAGTACTTC | CASSRGPQETQYF | TRBD1 | - | TRBJ2-5 | TRBV2
TGTGCCAGCAGCTTCGACAGGGGATCTTCCTACGAGCAGTACTTC | CASSFDRGSSYEQYF | TRBD1 | - | TRBJ2-7 | TRBV5-4
TGTGCCAGCAGCCAAGGTGCTGTGGGAGGGCCTGGGGCCAACGTCCTGACTTTC | CASSQGAVGGPGANVLTF | TRBD2 | - | TRBJ2-6 | TRBV4-2
TGTGCCTGGAGTACAGGACCGACACCGGGTAGCTACACCTTC | CAWSTGPTPGSYTF | - | - | TRBJ1-2 | TRBV30
TGTGCCAGCAGTGGATCGGGACTAGCGGGATCTGGGTCCTACAATGAGCAGTTCTTC | CASSGSGLAGSGSYNEQFF | TRBD2 | - | TRBJ2-1 | TRBV27
TGTGCCAGCAGTTTAACCCCCGGGAGTGGGGTATCAAATGAGCAGTTCTTC | CASSLTPGSGVSNEQFF | - | - | TRBJ2-1 | TRBV27
TGTGCCAGCAGCACGGGCGGGTATACGCAGTATTTT | CASSTGGYTQYF | - | - | TRBJ2-3 | TRBV7-2
TGTGCCAGCAGCGTAGCTGTTATAAACAATGAGCAGTTCTTC | CASSVAVINNEQFF | - | - | TRBJ2-1 | TRBV9
TGCGCCAGCAGCACTAGCGGGTTCAGCTCCTACGAGCAGTACTTC | CASSTSGFSSYEQYF | TRBD2 | - | TRBJ2-7 | TRBV5-1
TGTGCCAGCAGTCCATCGGTGCCCACTGAAGCTTTCTTT | CASSPSVPTEAFF | - | - | TRBJ1-1 | TRBV6-5
TGTGCCAGCAGTTATTCCGGGACTAGCGGCGGGGAGACCCAGTACTTC | CASSYSGTSGGETQYF | TRBD2 | few | TRBJ2-5 | TRBV6-5
TGTGCCAGCAGCTTCGGGGACTATTCAGGTAATGAGCAGTTCTTC | CASSFGDYSGNEQFF | TRBD2 | - | TRBJ2-1 | TRBV7-3
TGTGCCAGCAGCGTGAGCTATTCGGGTGCAAACACCATATATTTT | CASSVSYSGANTIYF | - | - | TRBJ1-3 | TRBV9
TGTGCCAGCAGCCTCAAGACAGGGGCTCACTATGGCTACACCTTC | CASSLKTGAHYGYTF | TRBD1 | once | TRBJ1-2 | TRBV7-2
TGTGCCAGCAGCTCCGGGACTCCCCAGTACTTC | CASSSGTPQYF | - | - | TRBJ2-5 | TRBV5-6
TGTGCCAGCAGTCCCTCGGGTGGGGGGGTCTACGAGCAGTACTTC | CASSPSGGGVYEQYF | TRBD2 | once | TRBJ2-7 | TRBV28
TGTGCCAGCAGCAATGAGGGACTAGCGGGAGGGGACGGGACAGATACGCAGTATTTT | CASSNEGLAGGDGTDTQYF | TRBD2 | - | TRBJ2-3 | TRBV9
TGTGCCAGCAGTAGCCCCCTTGAAGCTTTCTTT | CASSSPLEAFF | - | - | TRBJ1-1 | TRBV28
TGTGCCAGCACTCATAGCGGGAGGGCGAGGAATGAGCAGTTCTTC | CASTHSGRARNEQFF | TRBD2 | - | TRBJ2-1 | TRBV6-5
TGTGCCAGTAGTATCCGACAGGGCATGAACACTGAAGCTTTCTTT | CASSIRQGMNTEAFF | TRBD1 | - | TRBJ1-1 | TRBV19
TGTGCCAGCAGTTTAATGTCAGGGGGCACAAACACCATATATTTT | CASSLMSGGTNTIYF | TRBD1 | - | TRBJ1-3 | TRBV28
TGTGCCAGCAGCGTAGAACCTACTAACTATGGCTACACCTTC | CASSVEPTNYGYTF | - | - | TRBJ1-2 | TRBV9
TGTGCCAGCAGCGCCTGGACAGGGGCGGACTATGGCTACACCTTC | CASSAWTGADYGYTF | TRBD1 | - | TRBJ1-2 | TRBV6-1
TGCGCCAGCTGGTCGTCGGTGACAGGGCGCGAAAAACTGTTTTTT | CASWSSVTGREKLFF | TRBD1 | - | TRBJ1-4 | TRBV10-2
TGTGCCAGCTCCCTCGACAGGGCCCAAAACATTCAGTACTTC | CASSLDRAQNIQYF | TRBD1 | - | TRBJ2-4 | TRBV18
TGTGCCAGCAGTTTATCCCAGGGGGTCAGGGAGACCCAGTACTTC | CASSLSQGVRETQYF | TRBD1 | - | TRBJ2-5 | TRBV28
TGCGCCAGCAGTGGGACTAGCGGGCGATTCACAGATACGCAGTATTTT | CASSGTSGRFTDTQYF | TRBD2 | - | TRBJ2-3 | TRBV10-2
TGTGCCTGGAGCCCCCCGACAGGGGAGAGGAAAAAGCAGTACTTC | CAWSPPTGERKKQYF | TRBD1 | - | TRBJ2-7 | TRBV30
TGTGCCATCAGTGGACTAGCAGGAGATACGCAGTATTTT | CAISGLAGDTQYF | TRBD2 | - | TRBJ2-3 | TRBV10-3
TGTGCCAGCAGTGCGACCGGGACTAGTGGCTACAATGAGCAGTTCTTC | CASSATGTSGYNEQFF | TRBD2 | - | TRBJ2-1 | TRBV6-1
TGTGCCAGCAGTGAAACAGGGGGGGCCGGGACTAATGAAAAACTGTTTTTT | CASSETGGAGTNEKLFF | TRBD1 | - | TRBJ1-4 | TRBV25-1
TGTGCCTGGAGTAACAGGGAAGGCGGCTACACCTTC | CAWSNREGGYTF | - | few | TRBJ1-2 | TRBV30
TGTGCCAGCAGCAGAGGAACGGTCTATGGCTACACCTTC | CASSRGTVYGYTF | - | few | TRBJ1-2 | TRBV28
TGCGCCAGCAGCCCCGACAGGGGGCGCGTCTATGGCTACACCTTC | CASSPDRGRVYGYTF | TRBD1 | - | TRBJ1-2 | TRBV4-3
TGTGCCAGCAGCGCCGTAACTAGCGGTAACACCGGGGAGCTGTTTTTT | CASSAVTSGNTGELFF | TRBD2 | - | TRBJ2-2 | TRBV9
TGTGCCAGCAGTGAACAGGGGGCGTGGGAGCAGTACTTC | CASSEQGAWEQYF | TRBD1 | - | TRBJ2-7 | TRBV6-1
TGTGCCAGTATAATTACAGGGGGCAATCAGCCCCAGCATTTT | CASIITGGNQPQHF | TRBD1 | - | TRBJ1-5 | TRBV19
TGTGCCAGCAGTGAACTGGGACAGGGGGCGCGCGGCTACACCTTC | CASSELGQGARGYTF | TRBD1 | - | TRBJ1-2 | TRBV6-1
TGTGCTAGCAGCATAACCGGGACACCAGAAGAGACCCAGTACTTC | CASSITGTPEETQYF | - | - | TRBJ2-5 | TRBV7-7
TGTGCCAGCAGCAACCACCATGGACAGGCATATGCAACTAATGAAAAACTGTTTTTT | CASSNHHGQAYATNEKLFF | - | - | TRBJ1-4 | TRBV21-1